This entry concerns a single TCR beta chain. Sequenced by immunoSEQ multiplex PCR; TCRdb stores in-frame clones only, minus some. The profile shows under 70,000 clones, about 90% of them singletons. The record originates from a study of T cell changes during pregnancy in multiple sclerosis. The CDR3 has 14 residues. The J segment lost 5 bases and the V segment lost 4 bases, leaving 3 bases of the junction unmatched. Germline V gene data show CDR1 as MNHNS and CDR2 as SASEGT. Sequencing used CD4+ T cells from peripheral blood mononuclear cells, obtained after pregnancy. This TCR came from a female donor with multiple sclerosis, enrolled in a pregnancy study. This chain uses TRBV6-1 with TRBJ2-7; 12 bases match TRBD1. CDR3 protein: CASSGGQGADEQYF. The DNA of the CDR3 is TGTGCCAGCAGTGGGGGACAGGGGGCGGACGAGCAGTACTTC.